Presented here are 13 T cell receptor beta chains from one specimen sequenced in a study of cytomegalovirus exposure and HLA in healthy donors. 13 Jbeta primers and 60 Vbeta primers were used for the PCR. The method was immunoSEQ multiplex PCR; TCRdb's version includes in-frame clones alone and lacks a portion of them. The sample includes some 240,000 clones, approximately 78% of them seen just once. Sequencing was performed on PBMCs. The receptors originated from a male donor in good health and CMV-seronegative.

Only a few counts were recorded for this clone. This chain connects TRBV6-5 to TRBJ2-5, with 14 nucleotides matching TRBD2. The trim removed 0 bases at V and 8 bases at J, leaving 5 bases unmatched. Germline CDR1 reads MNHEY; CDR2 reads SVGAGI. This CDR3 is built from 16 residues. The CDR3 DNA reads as TGTGCCAGCAGTTACTCGAAGGGACTAGCGGGAGACACCCAGTACTTC. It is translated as CASSYSKGLAGDTQYF.

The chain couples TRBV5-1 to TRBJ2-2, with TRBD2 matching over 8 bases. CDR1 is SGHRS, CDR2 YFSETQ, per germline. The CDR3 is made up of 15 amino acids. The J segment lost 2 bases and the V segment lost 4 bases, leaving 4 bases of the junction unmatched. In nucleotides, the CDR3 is TGCGCCAGCAGCGCGGGGGGCGGTAACACCGGGGAGCTGTTTTTT. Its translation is CASSAGGGNTGELFF.

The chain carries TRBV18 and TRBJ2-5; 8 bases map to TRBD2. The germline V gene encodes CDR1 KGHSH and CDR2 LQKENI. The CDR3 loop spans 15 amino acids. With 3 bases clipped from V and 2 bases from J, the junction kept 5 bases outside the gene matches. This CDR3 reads CASSPVTSGQETQYF. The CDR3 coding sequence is TGTGCCAGCTCACCGGTTACTAGCGGACAAGAGACCCAGTACTTC.

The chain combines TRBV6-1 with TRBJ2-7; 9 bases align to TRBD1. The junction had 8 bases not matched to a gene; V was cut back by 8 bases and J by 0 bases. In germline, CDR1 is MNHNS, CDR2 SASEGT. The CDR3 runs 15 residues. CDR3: CASRTTGQGSYEQYF. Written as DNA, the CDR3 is TGTGCCAGCCGGACGACGGGACAGGGCTCCTACGAGCAGTACTTC.

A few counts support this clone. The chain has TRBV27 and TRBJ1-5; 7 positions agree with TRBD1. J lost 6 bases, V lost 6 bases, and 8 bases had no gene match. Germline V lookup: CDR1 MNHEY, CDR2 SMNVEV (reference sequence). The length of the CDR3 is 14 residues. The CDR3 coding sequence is TGTGCCAGCAGCAGAGACAGGGAAGGTCAGCCCCAGCATTTT. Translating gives CASSRDREGQPQHF.

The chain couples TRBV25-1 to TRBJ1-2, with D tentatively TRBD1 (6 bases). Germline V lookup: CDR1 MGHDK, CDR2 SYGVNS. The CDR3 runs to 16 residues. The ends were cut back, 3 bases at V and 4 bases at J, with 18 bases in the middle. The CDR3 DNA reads TGTGCCAGCAGTGACTTAAACCTAGGACAGATCTATGGCTACACCTTC. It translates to CASSDLNLGQIYGYTF.

CDR3 amino acids: CASSSPGQGATEQFF. The CDR3 DNA reads TGTGCCAGTAGTTCGCCGGGACAGGGGGCTACTGAGCAGTTCTTC. The chain couples TRBV19 to TRBJ2-1, with 12 bases aligning to TRBD1. J gave up 9 bases and V 5 bases, and 8 bases lay outside the gene matches. Germline CDR1 reads LNHDA; CDR2 reads SQIVND (reference sequence). This CDR3 has 15 residues.

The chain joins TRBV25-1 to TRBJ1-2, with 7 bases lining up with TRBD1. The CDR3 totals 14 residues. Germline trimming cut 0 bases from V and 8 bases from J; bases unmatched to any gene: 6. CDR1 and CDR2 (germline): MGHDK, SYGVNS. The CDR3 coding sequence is TGTGCCAGCAGTGAATATACCAGGGGGGAGGGCTACACCTTC. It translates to CASSEYTRGEGYTF.

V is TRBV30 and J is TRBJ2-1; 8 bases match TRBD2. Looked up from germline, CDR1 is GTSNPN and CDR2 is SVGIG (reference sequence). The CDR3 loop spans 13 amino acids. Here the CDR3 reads CAAAGDHYNEQFF. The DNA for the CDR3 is TGTGCTGCAGCGGGAGACCATTACAATGAGCAGTTCTTC.

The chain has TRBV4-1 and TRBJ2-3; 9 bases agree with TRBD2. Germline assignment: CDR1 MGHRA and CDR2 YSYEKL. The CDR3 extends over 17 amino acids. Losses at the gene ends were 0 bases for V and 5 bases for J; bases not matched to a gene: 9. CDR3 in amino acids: CASSQDPREGLLDTQYF. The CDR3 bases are TGCGCCAGCAGCCAAGACCCGCGGGAGGGCCTGTTAGATACGCAGTATTTT.

The CDR3 coding sequence is TGTGCCAGTAGTATAGCTACTAGCGGGATTATTGATACGCAGTATTTT. This codes for CASSIATSGIIDTQYF. The J gene is TRBJ2-3, the V gene TRBV19; 10 nucleotides agree with TRBD2. CDR1 and CDR2 from the germline V gene are LNHDA and SQIVND (reference sequence). CDR3 length: 16 amino acids. After removal of 1 base from V and 6 bases from J, the junction contained 7 bases not matched to a gene. The variable domain in full, completed from reference TRBV19 and TRBJ2-3, reads DGGITQSPKYLFRKEGQNVTLSCEQNLNHDAMYWYRQDPGQGLRLIYYSQIVNDFQKGDIAEGYSVSREKKESFPLTVTSAQKNPTAFYLCASSIATSGIIDTQYFGPGTRLTVL.

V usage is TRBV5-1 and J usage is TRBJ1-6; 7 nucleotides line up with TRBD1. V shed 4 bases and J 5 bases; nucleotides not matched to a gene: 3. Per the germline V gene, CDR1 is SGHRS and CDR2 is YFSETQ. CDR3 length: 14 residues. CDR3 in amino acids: CASSGTGDNSPLHF. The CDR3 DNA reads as TGCGCCAGCAGCGGAACAGGGGATAATTCACCCCTCCACTTT.

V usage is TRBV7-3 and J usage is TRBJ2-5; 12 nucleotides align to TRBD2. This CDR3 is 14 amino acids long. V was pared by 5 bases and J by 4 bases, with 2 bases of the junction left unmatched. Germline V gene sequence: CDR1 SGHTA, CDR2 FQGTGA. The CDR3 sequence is CASSPSGRGETQYF. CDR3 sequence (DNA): TGTGCCAGCAGCCCTAGCGGGAGGGGAGAGACCCAGTACTTC.